This T cell receptor beta chain was retrieved from a study of shared clonotypes between healthy human individuals (dated by TCRdb to 2020 to 2022). For the study in its entirety: The cohort comprised a couple of women and a few men aged 18 to 49 years. Different laboratories and diverse techniques were used to prepare libraries and sequence TCR repertoires, to increase sequencing depth and limit assay-specific biases. Per donor, three plates each were used for CD4 naive and CD4 memory, two for CD8 naive, and one for CD8 memory. Per donor, leukapheresis produced somewhere between about 0.8 and 9 billion PBMCs. Blood TCR repertoires of five healthy adults were deeply sequenced to estimate repertoire size and the extent of clonotype sharing between individuals.

As regards this clone: Its antigen has not been determined. Per-base quality was not reported, and no clone a single base away is much larger than it.

TCR CDR3 regions were amplified from genomic DNA by multiplex PCR using the deep immunoSEQ assay. Genomic DNA extracted from each cell subset was distributed evenly over all wells of several immunoSEQ 96-well plates, and each plate served as one replicate. For sorted subsets, 150 to 250 ng genomic DNA, equal to tens of thousands of T cell genomes, was loaded into each replicate PCR. The purified libraries were quantified using a Qubit 3.0 fluorometer, sized with a Bioanalyzer 2100, and then quantified again using the KAPA Library Quantification kit. A separate single-read 150-cycle Illumina NextSeq 550 flow cell was used to sequence each immunoSEQ 96-well plate. From the authors' description of their analysis: Because the immunoSEQ output included only junctional sequences and no quality scores, the filtering could not be the same as the filtering used for full-length reads. To assign V/J genes and CDR3, sequences were annotated against IMGT germline references using PyIR, a Python wrapper for IgBLAST v1.9. Reads were removed for weak V/J assignments (E-value above 1e-6), missing CDR3, stop codons, out-of-frame junctions, or ambiguous translated residues. V3J clonotypes were defined as sequences sharing the same inferred V gene, J gene, and CDR3 amino acid sequence. Percentage overlap between repertoires was computed as shared unique clonotypes divided by the size of the smaller repertoire. RTK rarefaction, the Chao1 estimator, and Recon v2.1 estimates of unobserved clonotypes were used to assess repertoire richness. Generation probabilities were computed with OLGA for all TCRbeta clonotypes obtained by the gDNA method from several donors. TCRdb re-hosts the immuneACCESS table, in-frame sequences only. Its copies lack some clones; in the studies checked, an unresolved V gene accounts for under half of them, and the cause for the rest is not known. V, J and clone size reflect that table, while D and trimming were determined from the DNA. Counted in this sample were 2 million to 3 million clones; approximately 94% of them appeared once. 0.35% to 0.45% of the sample goes to the ten largest clones.

Healthy HIV-negative adults with no recently reported acute infections or vaccinations were included as donors. All donors were Caucasian adults living in Nashville, Tennessee, USA. CD4+ T cells were enriched through magnetic negative selection, after which naive cells were positively selected on CD45RA and the remaining negative fraction served as the memory subset. After blood collection by leukapheresis, PBMCs were isolated using Ficoll-Histopaque density gradient centrifugation and then cryopreserved in the vapor phase of liquid nitrogen. Analytical flow cytometry was used to check the purity and quantity of each magnetically sorted T cell population. Genomic DNA was isolated from each sorted fraction and quantified by UV absorbance on a Nanodrop 2000c. V is trimmed back by 10 bases and J by 1 base, and the junction contains 9 bases that no gene match accounts for. CDR1 and CDR2 (MNHEY, SMNVEV) derive from the germline V gene (reference sequence). The CDR3 spans 14 residues, from the cysteine through the phenylalanine. The sequence is cut down to CDR3 DNA, 42 bases in frame from base 1.

Findings and caveats that apply to the study as a whole: Naive subsets generally had larger estimated clonotype richness than memory subsets. Compared with non-shared clonotypes, clonotypes shared by all four sorted-subset donors had higher generation probabilities. Based on pairwise subsampling, the degree of clonotype sharing among donors was expected to be affected by sequencing depth. Incomplete sequencing was indicated by rarefaction of sorted-subset datasets, despite the large sequencing depth. Only blood was sampled, and tissue TCR repertoires likely differ from those in blood. Sharing across four donors was observed for roughly 5.4% of naive CD4, about 3.2% of naive CD8, 2% to 2.5% of memory CD4, and roughly 0.4% of memory CD8 clonotypes. The small number of donors limited the genetic and exposure-history diversity represented.

The sequence links TRBV27 to TRBJ2-7, and 8 bases in between align with TRBD1. What was sequenced was naive CD4+ T cells from PBMCs. This specimen's cell subset or site label, per the study, means: CD45RA+ positively selected. The sequence came from a man in his late teens or twenties in good health. Some clones in this sample may be carry-over from other donors' samples. The DNA sequence is TGTGCCACCCCCGGACAGGGCGGATCCTACGAGCAGTACTTC. Translation gives CATPGQGGSYEQYF.